Following are 21 T cell receptor beta chains from one sample sequenced in a study of T cell responses to AZD1222 COVID-19 vaccine. Produced via immunoSEQ multiplex PCR; TCRdb's table is partial and in-frame only. In the table there are more than 95,000 clones, about nine tenths of which are singletons. The input for sequencing was peripheral blood, taken on day 0 of AZD1222 vaccination. These receptors all stem from an adult in good health.

This chain uses TRBV24-1 with TRBJ2-7; 8 positions agree with TRBD2. The germline V gene encodes CDR1 KGHDR and CDR2 SFDVKD. CDR3 length equals 14 residues. Trimming took 2 bases from V and 5 from J; bases not matched to a gene: 4. The CDR3 nucleotides are TGTGCCACCAGTGATTCCGGACTAGCCCACGAGCAGTACTTC. Protein: CATSDSGLAHEQYF.

V usage is TRBV3-1 (or the pseudogene TRBV3-2) and J usage is TRBJ2-1; 13 nucleotides agree with TRBD2. This CDR3 is 17 amino acids long. With 5 bases clipped from V and 6 bases from J, the junction kept 10 bases outside the gene matches. The V gene's germline CDR1 is LGHDT and CDR2 YNNKEL (reference sequence). The CDR3 DNA sequence: TGTGCCAGCAGCTCGACCCCAGGACTAGCGGGAGCCAATGAGCAGTTCTTC. Translated: CASSSTPGLAGANEQFF.

A single count supports this clone. This chain joins TRBV18 and TRBJ2-1; D is ambiguous. The V end lost 4 bases, the J end lost 1 base, and 8 bases lay between the germline ends. This CDR3 spans 14 amino acids. CDR1 and CDR2 from the germline V gene are KGHSH and LQKENI. CDR3 residues: CASSLLLSYNEQFF. CDR3 DNA sequence: TGTGCCAGCTCACTCTTACTATCCTACAATGAGCAGTTCTTC.

This clone has just one count. J is TRBJ1-2 and V is TRBV2; D ambiguous. The germline CDR1 and CDR2 sequences are SNHLY and FYNNEI. V dropped 7 bases and J dropped 8 bases, with 20 bases sitting between them. The CDR3 is 14 amino acids. CDR3 coding DNA: TGTGCCAGCAAGGCGGGTGAGGGCGTCGGGGGCTACACCTTC. This sequence encodes CASKAGEGVGGYTF.

The chain has TRBV9 and TRBJ2-2; TRBD2 might be the D (5 bases). Germline V lookup: CDR1 SGDLS, CDR2 YYNGEE. The ends were cut back, 0 bases at V and 6 bases at J, with 15 bases in the middle. The CDR3 runs to 16 residues. The CDR3 protein is CASSVVGSGVPGELFF. Written as DNA, the CDR3 is TGTGCCAGCAGCGTAGTCGGCTCCGGGGTCCCCGGGGAGCTGTTTTTT. Full variable domain (outside the CDR3, taken from reference TRBV9 and TRBJ2-2): DSGVTQTPKHLITATGQRVTLRCSPRSGDLSVYWYQQSLDQGLQFLIQYYNGEERAKGNILERFSAQQFPDLHSELNLSSLELGDSALYFCASSVVGSGVPGELFFGEGSRLTVL.

The chain couples TRBV3-1 (or the pseudogene TRBV3-2) to TRBJ2-1; D gene uncertain. Germline values: CDR1 LGHDT, CDR2 YNNKEL (reference sequence). V was pared by 3 bases and J by 7 bases, with 13 bases between. The CDR3 has 14 amino acids. CDR3 sequence (DNA): TGTGCCAGCAGCCACCTAGACCCTAGGAATGAGCAGTTCTTC. Protein: CASSHLDPRNEQFF.

The chain combines TRBV19 with TRBJ1-5, with no clear D. CDR1 is LNHDA, CDR2 SQIVND, per germline (reference sequence). The V and J ends lost 3 bases and 4 bases respectively, with 4 bases between them. The CDR3 runs 12 residues. The CDR3 is CASSILNQPQHF. CDR3 in DNA: TGTGCCAGTAGTATCCTAAATCAGCCCCAGCATTTT.

This chain joins TRBV5-6 and TRBJ1-2; TRBD1 is a possible D gene (5 bases). The CDR3 length is 13 residues. With 5 bases removed from V and 4 bases from J, the gap between germline ends came to 12 bases. Germline V gene sequence: CDR1 SGHDT, CDR2 YYEEEE. CDR3 in amino acids: CASRPGTGYGYTF. CDR3 DNA sequence: TGTGCCAGCAGACCCGGGACCGGCTATGGCTACACCTTC.

The chain carries TRBV4-1 and TRBJ2-7; D may be TRBD1 (5 bases). Germline values: CDR1 MGHRA, CDR2 YSYEKL. The CDR3 extends over 15 amino acids. V lost 1 base to trimming and J lost 2 bases, with 12 bases between them. CDR3 coding DNA: TGCGCCAGCAGCCAAGGGACAAGTAGGGCCTACGAGCAGTACTTC. This codes for CASSQGTSRAYEQYF.

This chain connects TRBV28 to TRBJ1-1; D is uncertain. Germline CDR1 MDHEN, CDR2 SYDVKM. The V and J ends lost 3 bases and 5 bases respectively, with 10 bases between them. The CDR3 covers 13 residues. The CDR3 loop is CASSLAARTEAFF. The CDR3, as DNA: TGTGCCAGCAGTTTGGCGGCAAGAACTGAAGCTTTCTTT.

This clone was detected only once. The rearrangement links TRBV29-1 to TRBJ1-1; perhaps TRBD1 as D (6 bases). Trimming took off 4 bases at V and 3 bases at J, with 12 bases between the two ends. This CDR3 has 13 amino acids. CDR1 is SQVTM and CDR2 is ANQGSEA in the germline V gene. The CDR3 loop reads CSVVGALDTEAFF. For the CDR3, the DNA is TGCAGCGTTGTGGGGGCCTTAGACACTGAAGCTTTCTTT. The full variable domain, with the rest looked up from reference TRBV29-1 and TRBJ1-1, is SAVISQKPSRDICQRGTSLTIQCQVDSQVTMMFWYRQQPGQSLTLIATANQGSEATYESGFVIDKFPISRPNLTFSTLTVSNMSPEDSSIYLCSVVGALDTEAFFGQGTRLTVV.

The V gene is TRBV4-1, the J gene TRBJ1-1; 7 bases agree with TRBD1. The CDR3 is 16 residues long. Germline V CDR1 and CDR2: MGHRA, YSYEKL. V lost 0 bases, J lost 6 bases, and 10 bases stayed unmatched. The DNA of the CDR3 is TGCGCCAGCAGCCAAGACCCCGCAGGGGGAATCGCTGAAGCTTTCTTT. Translating it yields CASSQDPAGGIAEAFF.

The genes are TRBV25-1 and TRBJ1-1; D is unclear. This CDR3 comprises 14 residues. Germline V CDR1 and CDR2: MGHDK, SYGVNS. V dropped 6 bases and J dropped 1 base, with 12 bases sitting between them. CDR3 coding DNA: TGTGCCAGCAGCGAGGCAGGCCGGAACACTGAAGCTTTCTTT. Protein product: CASSEAGRNTEAFF.

V gene TRBV5-1 combines with J gene TRBJ2-7, with D unresolved. The CDR3 is 10 residues long. Trimming stripped 7 bases from V and 4 bases from J, with 6 bases between. Germline lookup yields CDR1 SGHRS and CDR2 YFSETQ. The CDR3 protein is CASPLYEQYF. CDR3 DNA: TGCGCCAGCCCGCTTTACGAGCAGTACTTC.

The chain couples TRBV4-1 to TRBJ2-5, with D perhaps TRBD1 (5 bases). The V end lost 4 bases, the J end lost 4 bases, and 13 bases lay between the germline ends. The CDR3 is 14 residues long. The germline gives CDR1 MGHRA, CDR2 YSYEKL. The CDR3, as DNA: TGCGCCAGCAGCCTTGTCGCTGGGGCAGAGACCCAGTACTTC. It encodes CASSLVAGAETQYF.

The chain joins TRBV4-3 to TRBJ2-2, with no clear D. This CDR3 contains 14 residues. Looked up from germline, CDR1 is LGHNA and CDR2 is YSLEER. Deletions cut 0 bases from V and 6 bases from J, with 8 bases between. The CDR3 nucleotides are TGCGCCAGCAGCCAAGACCCCCGGTCCGGGGAGCTGTTTTTT. This sequence encodes CASSQDPRSGELFF.

V and J are TRBV3-1 (or the pseudogene TRBV3-2) and TRBJ2-3; the match to TRBD2 covers 14 bases. Germline-derived CDR1 and CDR2 are LGHDT and YNNKEL (reference sequence). J was trimmed by 3 bases and V by 4 bases; bases with no gene match: 6. The CDR3 is made up of 17 amino acids. The CDR3 sequence: CASSRGLAGDWTDTQYF. CDR3 DNA: TGTGCCAGCAGCCGGGGACTAGCGGGAGATTGGACAGATACGCAGTATTTT.

A few counts support this clone. V and J are TRBV27 and TRBJ2-7; D ambiguous. Trimming left V 5 bases short and J 3 bases short, with 14 bases between. CDR1 is MNHEY and CDR2 is SMNVEV in the germline V gene (reference sequence). This CDR3 is 14 amino acids long. For the CDR3, the DNA is TGTGCCAGCAGTCACCCCCCTCCGAACTACGAGCAGTACTTC. Its translation is CASSHPPPNYEQYF.

The chain has TRBV10-3 and TRBJ1-2; D is unresolved. CDR1 and CDR2 (germline): ENHRY, SYGVKD. V was pared by 2 bases and J by 3 bases, with 1 base between. CDR3 length equals 11 residues. The CDR3 DNA is TGTGCCATCAGTGAGGACTATGGCTACACCTTC. Translation gives CAISEDYGYTF.

This chain connects TRBV19 to TRBJ2-5; D unresolved. V was shortened by 1 base and J by 4 bases, with 10 bases between the two germline ends. The CDR3 has 14 residues. Germline V gene data show CDR1 as LNHDA and CDR2 as SQIVND (reference sequence). The CDR3 coding sequence is TGTGCCAGTAGTATAGTAGGGTCTCGAGAGACCCAGTACTTC. Amino acids: CASSIVGSRETQYF.

The chain uses TRBV27 and TRBJ2-1; D perhaps matches TRBD1 (6 bases). The CDR3 sequence is 15 residues long. Deletions cut 5 bases from V and 7 bases from J, with 18 bases between. Germline V gives CDR1 MNHEY, CDR2 SMNVEV (reference sequence). The CDR3 loop is CASSARQDRVNEQFF. The CDR3, as DNA: TGTGCCAGCAGTGCCCGACAGGATAGGGTAAATGAGCAGTTCTTC.